This TCR beta chain was sequenced for a study of blood T cell repertoires in COVID-19. Study-wide context: Samples representing acute and convalescent COVID-19 were sourced from the United States, Italy and Spain. The analysed material was cDNA or gDNA that came from T cells, B-cell-depleted T cells, or PBMCs.

As handled by the study authors: Reference gene primer amplification gave estimated nucleated cell counts. Assay used: immunoSEQ multiplex PCR; TCRdb lists only in-frame clones, some missing. Clonal size and the V and J genes are those of that table, whereas D and trimming came from the DNA. The table includes over 95,000 clones, roughly 79% detected once. In germline, CDR1 is SGHTA, CDR2 FQGNSA. The CDR3 extends over 12 amino acids. The V segment lost 9 bases and the J segment 7 bases; nucleotides outside the gene matches: 8. This receptor was obtained from a human donor in a cohort sampled during active COVID-19. The V gene is TRBV7-2, the J gene TRBJ1-2, with 7 bases lining up with TRBD1. What was sequenced was peripheral blood. The DNA for the CDR3 is TGTGCCAGTTACACAGGGGTGGGTGGCTACACCTTC. As protein: CASYTGVGGYTF.